The T cell receptor (beta chain) under discussion was sequenced for a study of a mutant IDH1 vaccine in newly diagnosed glioma (dated by TCRdb to the early 2020s). Concerning the study at large: Across visits V03 through V10, patients got a total of eight vaccinations, given in weeks 1, 3, 5, 7, 11, 15, 19 and 23. The roughly 32 treated patients were about 60% male and around 40% female, with a mean age of approximately 40 years. Before enrollment, patients had received standard therapy of radiotherapy alone, temozolomide alone, or radiochemotherapy with temozolomide; most received the combination. Vaccination started 4-6 weeks after radiotherapy alone, or was given together with temozolomide cycles in the groups whose treatment included chemotherapy. For exploratory analyses, 25 treated patients had longitudinal TCRB deep sequencing done wherever samples were available. Peripheral blood was drawn at six visits: V03 (baseline), V05, V07, V10, V12 and V13.

What the work shows at the level of the full study, not this receptor alone: According to the authors, sample limitations meant that analyses of patient blood samples could not be reproduced. Availability determined which PBMC samples were chosen for TCRB deep sequencing. Changes in the top peripheral T cell clonotypes picked up by TCRB sequencing did not appear to be linked to pseudoprogression. Across multiple MHC alleles, vaccine-induced immune responses were seen in nearly 95% of patients.

The library was obtained by the immunoSEQ multiplex PCR assay. Following the manufacturer's protocol, the hsTCRB Kit was used to amplify rearranged TCR beta chain sequences. An Illumina MiSeq was used to sequence the TCRB libraries. In the paper's pipeline: The proprietary platform of the kit vendor was used for demultiplexing, trimming and gene mapping. This is the immuneACCESS table as TCRdb keeps it, with only in-frame sequences that have V and J called. A part of the clones is gone; compared with another copy, unresolved V genes explain less than half, and the rest is unexplained. The DNA was the basis for D and trimming; V, J and clone size are from that table. This sample has 60,000 or so clones in its table, and 84% of those were observed once. Over 7% of the sample is in the top ten clones. Comment on this clone: Which antigen it targets is not known. Base quality data are lacking; no much larger clone is found one base away.

The CDR3 has 16 amino acids, counting the end cysteine and phenylalanine. The sequence is cut down to CDR3 DNA, 48 bases in frame from base 1. Cut back by 7 bases and 9 bases, the V and J ends lie 25 bases apart. Based on the germline V gene, the CDR1 and CDR2 sequences are SNHLY and FYNNEI. In the paper's terms, the time point label means: week 5, during vaccination. A 20-mer mutant IDH1 peptide at 300 micrograms in Montanide made up each vaccine dose, which was injected subcutaneously together with topical imiquimod. All donors had newly diagnosed IDH1-mutant astrocytomas of WHO grade 3 or 4 that showed loss of nuclear ATRX. The samples were drawn from NOA16, a multicentre, single-arm, open-label phase I trial in Germany that tested a mutant IDH1 peptide vaccine in humans for the first time. Genomic DNA for TCRB sequencing was extracted from EDTA blood using the DNeasy Blood and Tissue Kit.

The sequences come from PBMCs, collected from a glioma patient whose treatment included an IDH1 peptide vaccine. The chain uses TRBV2 and TRBJ1-5; matching of 5 bases hints at TRBD1 as the D gene. This TCR derives from a woman aged 45 to 65 with glioma. The CDR3 reads CASTTARDLGPRPQHF. The DNA sequence reads TGTGCCAGCACCACCGCCCGGGACCTCGGACCTAGGCCCCAGCATTTT.